This TCR beta chain stems from a study of cytomegalovirus exposure and HLA in healthy donors. Study summary: A previous analysis identified 100 million to 120 million unique TCR beta sequences derived from approximately 190 million T cells. General study results and limits: In a later analysis, a genetic analysis reported fewer productive-TCR N-insertions in an Asian-associated ancestry cluster than the cohort average. Several of the most significant clusters appeared linked to common viral pathogens, based on a later analysis.

Donors likely had unrecorded immune exposures despite being nominally healthy when sampled. Comment on this clone: Its cognate antigen is unknown.

Use of 60 Vbeta and 13 Jbeta primers characterized the PCR. The protocol was immunoSEQ multiplex PCR, while the TCRdb copy is restricted to in-frame clones and leaves out a portion. The table lists 150,000 to 200,000 clones, more than 70% of them singletons. V was pared by 2 bases and J by 9 bases, with 11 bases of the junction left unmatched. This CDR3 is 14 amino acids long. The germline V gene has CDR1 SGHDT and CDR2 YYEEEE. This clonotype was obtained from a boy between 10 and 17 years old in good health and CMV-seronegative. The J gene is TRBJ2-7, the V gene TRBV5-6, with 7 nucleotides matching TRBD1. Sequencing was performed on PBMCs. CDR3 DNA: TGTGCCAGCAGCTTAGACAGGGCTGGTCCCTCGCAGTACTTC. Translation: CASSLDRAGPSQYF.